Sequencing of this TCR beta chain was carried out in a study of spatial heterogeneity in lung cancer. Study summary: Detection consistently captured more beta-chain sequences than alpha-chain sequences. Averaged across combinations, each unique TCR and UMI pairing appeared more than ten times in raw reads, which were uncorrected.

The time point denotes: sample taken at primary tumor resection. Unsorted tumor, nontumor lung tissue or cryopreserved PBMC supplied the whole RNA. Samples came from around 70 TRACERx patients with untreated early-stage lung cancer. Unique molecular identifiers tagged every individual TCR cDNA molecule. Each CDR3 protein is one row after TCRdb ran MiXCR on the 5' RACE reads. The table shows approximately 11,000 distinct CDR3 sequences, with over 15% occurring only once. The CDR3 contains 13 residues. CDR1 is DFQATT and CDR2 is SNEGSKA in the germline V gene (reference sequence). V lost 4 bases and J 1 base, leaving 10 bases between the germline ends.

This sequence joins TRBV20-1 and TRBJ2-5; D not certain. The receptor was isolated from a male donor with early-stage non-small cell lung cancer. The material sequenced was PBMCs, taken at surgery. The CDR3 region is CSAIIRSQETQYF. CDR3 DNA: TGCAGTGCTATAATCAGGAGCCAAGAGACCCAGTACTTC.